This TCR beta chain appears in the sequencing data of a study of T cells in Graves' hyperthyroidism and ophthalmopathy. Amplified TCR beta CDR3 regions derived from RNA transcripts. The TCR CDR3 was amplified in a first-round RT-PCR using the HTBI primer set. One entry per CDR3 protein, called by TCRdb with MiXCR from the multiplex PCR reads. Of about 340,000 distinct CDR3 sequences listed, roughly 23% are singletons. Lactation, pregnancy, other autoimmune disease or uncontrolled infection led to exclusion of patients. Diagnoses used clinical symptoms, serum thyroxine and TRAb, thyroid ultrasound and orbital computed tomography. V dropped 5 bases and J dropped 0; count of bases not matched to a gene: 11. The germline gives CDR1 MNHNS, CDR2 SASEGT. The CDR3 contains 20 residues. This clonotype was recorded many times.

Sequencing was performed on blood. The rearrangement joins TRBV6-1 to TRBJ2-4, with 15 bases identical to TRBD2. This clonotype was sampled from a woman aged 45-59 years with Graves' hyperthyroidism. The CDR3 bases are TGTGCCAGCAGTCAAGGCGGACTAGCGGGGGGGTTATTAGCCAAAAACATTCAGTACTTC. This encodes CASSQGGLAGGLLAKNIQYF.